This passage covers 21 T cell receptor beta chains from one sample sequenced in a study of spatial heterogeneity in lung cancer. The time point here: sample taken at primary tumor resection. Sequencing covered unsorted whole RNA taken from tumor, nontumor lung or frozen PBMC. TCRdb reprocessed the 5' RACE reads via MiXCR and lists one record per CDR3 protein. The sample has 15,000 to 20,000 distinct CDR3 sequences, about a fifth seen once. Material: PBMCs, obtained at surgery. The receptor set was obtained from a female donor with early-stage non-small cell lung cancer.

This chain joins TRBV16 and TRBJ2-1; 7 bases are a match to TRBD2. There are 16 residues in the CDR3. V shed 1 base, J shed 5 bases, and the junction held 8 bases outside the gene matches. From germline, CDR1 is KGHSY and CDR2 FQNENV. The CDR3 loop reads CASSQYLAEPNNEQFF. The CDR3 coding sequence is TGTGCCAGCAGCCAATATCTAGCGGAACCTAACAATGAGCAGTTCTTC.

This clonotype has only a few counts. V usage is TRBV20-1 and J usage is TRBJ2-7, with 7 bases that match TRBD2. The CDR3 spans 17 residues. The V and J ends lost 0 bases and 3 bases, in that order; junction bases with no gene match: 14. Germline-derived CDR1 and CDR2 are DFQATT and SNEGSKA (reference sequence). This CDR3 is CSARDRGLSGSNYEQYF. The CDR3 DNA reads TGCAGTGCTAGAGACCGGGGACTTAGCGGGTCTAACTACGAGCAGTACTTC.

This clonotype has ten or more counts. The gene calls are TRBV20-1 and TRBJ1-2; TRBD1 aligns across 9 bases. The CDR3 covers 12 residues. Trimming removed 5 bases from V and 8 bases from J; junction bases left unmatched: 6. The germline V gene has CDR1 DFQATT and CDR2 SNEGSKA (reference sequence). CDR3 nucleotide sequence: TGCAGTGCTCGACAGGGGGAAGTCGGCTACACCTTC. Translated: CSARQGEVGYTF.

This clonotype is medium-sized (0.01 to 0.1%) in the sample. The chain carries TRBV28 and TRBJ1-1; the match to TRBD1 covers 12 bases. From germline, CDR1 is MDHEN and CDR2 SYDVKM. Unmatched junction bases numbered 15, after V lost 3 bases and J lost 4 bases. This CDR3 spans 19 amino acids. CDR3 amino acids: CASSLRSWGQGAPGTEAFF. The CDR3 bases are TGTGCCAGCAGTTTGAGGTCATGGGGACAGGGGGCGCCGGGCACTGAAGCTTTCTTT. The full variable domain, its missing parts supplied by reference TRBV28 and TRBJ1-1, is DVKVTQSSRYLVKRTGEKVFLECVQDMDHENMFWYRQDPGLGLRLIYFSYDVKMKEKGDIPEGYSVSREKKERFSLILESASTNQTSMYLCASSLRSWGQGAPGTEAFFGQGTRLTVV.

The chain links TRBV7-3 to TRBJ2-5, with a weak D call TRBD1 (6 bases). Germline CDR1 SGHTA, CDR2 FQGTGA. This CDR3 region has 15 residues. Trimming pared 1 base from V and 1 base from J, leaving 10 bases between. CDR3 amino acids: CASSLRGTTQETQYF. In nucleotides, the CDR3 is TGTGCCAGCAGCTTAAGAGGGACAACCCAAGAGACCCAGTACTTC.

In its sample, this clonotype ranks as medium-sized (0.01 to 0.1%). This CDR3 reads CASSPGTSGSNEQFF. The CDR3 coding sequence is TGTGCCAGCAGTCCCGGGACTAGCGGTTCCAATGAGCAGTTCTTC. The V gene is TRBV9, the J gene TRBJ2-1; 11 bases agree with TRBD2. Germline V gives CDR1 SGDLS, CDR2 YYNGEE. V dropped 5 bases and J dropped 6; count of bases not matched to a gene: 7. CDR3 length equals 15 residues. The full variable domain, rest sourced from reference TRBV9 and TRBJ2-1, is DSGVTQTPKHLITATGQRVTLRCSPRSGDLSVYWYQQSLDQGLQFLIQYYNGEERAKGNILERFSAQQFPDLHSELNLSSLELGDSALYFCASSPGTSGSNEQFFGPGTRLTVL.

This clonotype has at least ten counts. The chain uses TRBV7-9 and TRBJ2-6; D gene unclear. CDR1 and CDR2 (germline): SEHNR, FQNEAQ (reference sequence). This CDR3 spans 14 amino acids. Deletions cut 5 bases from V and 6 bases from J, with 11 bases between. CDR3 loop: CASSPARSANVLTF. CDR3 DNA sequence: TGTGCCAGCAGCCCTGCTCGTTCGGCCAACGTCCTGACTTTC.

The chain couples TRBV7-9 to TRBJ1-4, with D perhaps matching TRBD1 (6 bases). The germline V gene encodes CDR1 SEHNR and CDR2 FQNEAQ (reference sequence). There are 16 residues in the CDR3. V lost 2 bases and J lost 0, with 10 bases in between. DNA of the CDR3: TGTGCCAGCAGCTTAACGGCAGGGGCAACTAATGAAAAACTGTTTTTT. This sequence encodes CASSLTAGATNEKLFF.

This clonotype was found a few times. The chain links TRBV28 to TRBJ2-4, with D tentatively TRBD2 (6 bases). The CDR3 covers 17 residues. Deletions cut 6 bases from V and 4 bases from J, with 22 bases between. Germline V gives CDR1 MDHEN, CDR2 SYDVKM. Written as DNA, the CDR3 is TGTGCCAGCAGCCACGGGTCCCACACCGGGGGTAAAAACATTCAGTACTTC. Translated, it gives CASSHGSHTGGKNIQYF.

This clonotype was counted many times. The CDR3 DNA follows: TGTGCCAGCAGCTTAAGGGAGGCCAATGAGCAGTTCTTC. Amino acids: CASSLREANEQFF. The rearrangement links TRBV7-9 to TRBJ2-1; D may be TRBD2 (6 bases). This CDR3 comprises 13 residues. The germline V gene has CDR1 SEHNR and CDR2 FQNEAQ (reference sequence). The V gene lost 2 bases and the J gene lost 6 bases, with 8 bases spanning the gap.

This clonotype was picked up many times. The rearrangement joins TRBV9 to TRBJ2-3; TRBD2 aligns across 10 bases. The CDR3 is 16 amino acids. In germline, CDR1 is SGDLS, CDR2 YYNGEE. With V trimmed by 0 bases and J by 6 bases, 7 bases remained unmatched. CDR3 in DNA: TGTGCCAGCAGCGTAGCGCTAGCGGGAGTGTCCGATACGCAGTATTTT. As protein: CASSVALAGVSDTQYF.

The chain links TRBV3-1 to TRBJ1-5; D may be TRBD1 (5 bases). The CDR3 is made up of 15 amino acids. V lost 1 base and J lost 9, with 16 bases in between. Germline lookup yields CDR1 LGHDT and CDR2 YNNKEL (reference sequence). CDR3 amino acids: CASSQGSAGASPQHF. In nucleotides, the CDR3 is TGTGCCAGCAGCCAAGGATCGGCCGGGGCGTCGCCCCAGCATTTT.

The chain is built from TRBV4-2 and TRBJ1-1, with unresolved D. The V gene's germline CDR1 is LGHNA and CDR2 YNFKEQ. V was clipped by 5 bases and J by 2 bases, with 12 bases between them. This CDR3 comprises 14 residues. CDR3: CASSWDLGNTEAFF. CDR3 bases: TGTGCCAGCAGCTGGGATCTCGGAAACACTGAAGCTTTCTTT.

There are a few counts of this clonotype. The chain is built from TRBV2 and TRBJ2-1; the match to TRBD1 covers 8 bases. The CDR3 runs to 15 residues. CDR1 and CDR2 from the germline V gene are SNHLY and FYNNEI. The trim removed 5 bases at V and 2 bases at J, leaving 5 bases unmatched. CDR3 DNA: TGTGCCAGCAGTACCGACAGGGGTCCCTACAATGAGCAGTTCTTC. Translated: CASSTDRGPYNEQFF.

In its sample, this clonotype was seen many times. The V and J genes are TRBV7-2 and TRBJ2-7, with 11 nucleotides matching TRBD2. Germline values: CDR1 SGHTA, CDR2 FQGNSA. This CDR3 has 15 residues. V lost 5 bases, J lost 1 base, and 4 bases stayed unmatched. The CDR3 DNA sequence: TGTGCCAGCAGCGCCACTAGCGGGGGTTCCTACGAGCAGTACTTC. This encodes CASSATSGGSYEQYF.

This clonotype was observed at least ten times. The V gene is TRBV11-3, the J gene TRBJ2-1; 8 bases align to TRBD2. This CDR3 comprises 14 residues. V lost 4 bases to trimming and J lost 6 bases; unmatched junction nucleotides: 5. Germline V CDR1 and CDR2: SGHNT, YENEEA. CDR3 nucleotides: TGTGCCAGCAGCTCCCCGACTAGCGCCAATGAGCAGTTCTTC. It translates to CASSSPTSANEQFF.

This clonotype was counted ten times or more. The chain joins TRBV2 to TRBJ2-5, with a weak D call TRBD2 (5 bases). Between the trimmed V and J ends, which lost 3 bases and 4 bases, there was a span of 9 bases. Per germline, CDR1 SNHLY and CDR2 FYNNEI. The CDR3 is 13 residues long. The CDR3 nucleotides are TGTGCCAGCAGTGACGGCGGGCGAGAGACCCAGTACTTC. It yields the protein CASSDGGRETQYF.

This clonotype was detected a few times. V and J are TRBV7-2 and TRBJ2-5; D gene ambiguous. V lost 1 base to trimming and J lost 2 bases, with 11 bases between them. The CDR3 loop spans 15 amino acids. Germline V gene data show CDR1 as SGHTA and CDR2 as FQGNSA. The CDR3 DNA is TGTGCCAGCAGCTTAGGGGCACCCCTACAAGAGACCCAGTACTTC. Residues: CASSLGAPLQETQYF.

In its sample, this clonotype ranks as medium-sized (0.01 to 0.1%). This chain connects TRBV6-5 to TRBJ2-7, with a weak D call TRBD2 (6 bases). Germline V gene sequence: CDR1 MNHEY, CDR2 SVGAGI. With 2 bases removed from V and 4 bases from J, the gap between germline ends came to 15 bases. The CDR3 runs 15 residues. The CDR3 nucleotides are TGTGCCAGCAGTTACGGTTCTAGCGCACAATACGAGCAGTACTTC. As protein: CASSYGSSAQYEQYF.

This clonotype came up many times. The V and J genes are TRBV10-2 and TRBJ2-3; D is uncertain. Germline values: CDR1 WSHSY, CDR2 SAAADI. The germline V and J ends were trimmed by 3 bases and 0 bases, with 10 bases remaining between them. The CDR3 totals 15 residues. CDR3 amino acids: CASSDLLTSTDTQYF. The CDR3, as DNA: TGCGCCAGCAGTGATCTGCTAACTAGCACAGATACGCAGTATTTT.

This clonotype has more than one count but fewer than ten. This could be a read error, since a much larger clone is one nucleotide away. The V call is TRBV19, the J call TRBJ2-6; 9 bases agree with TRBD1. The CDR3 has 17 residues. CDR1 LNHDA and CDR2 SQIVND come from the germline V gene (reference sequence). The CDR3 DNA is TGTGCCTGTAGTCCGGGACAGGGAAGCTCTGGGGCCAACGTCCTGACTTTC. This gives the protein CACSPGQGSSGANVLTF. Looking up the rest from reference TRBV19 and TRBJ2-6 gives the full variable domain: DGGITQSPKYLFRKEGQNVTLSCEQNLNHDAMYWYRQDPGQGLRLIYYSQIVNDFQKGDIAEGYSVSREKKESFPLTVTSAQKNPTAFYLCACSPGQGSSGANVLTFGAGSRLTVL.